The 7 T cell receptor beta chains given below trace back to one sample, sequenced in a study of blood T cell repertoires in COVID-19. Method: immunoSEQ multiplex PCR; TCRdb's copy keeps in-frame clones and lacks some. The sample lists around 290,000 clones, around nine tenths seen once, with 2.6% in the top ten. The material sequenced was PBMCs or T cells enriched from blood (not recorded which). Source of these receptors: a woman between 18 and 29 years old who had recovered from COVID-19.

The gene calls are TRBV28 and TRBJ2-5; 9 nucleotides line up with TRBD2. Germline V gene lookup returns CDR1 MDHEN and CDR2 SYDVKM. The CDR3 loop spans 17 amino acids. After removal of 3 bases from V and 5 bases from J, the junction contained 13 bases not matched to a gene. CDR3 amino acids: CASSFRQIAGAGETQYF. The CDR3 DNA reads TGTGCCAGCAGTTTCCGACAGATAGCGGGAGCAGGGGAGACCCAGTACTTC.

This chain's CDR3 is CASRQNRDPFSEQYF. The CDR3 DNA reads as TGTGCCAGCAGGCAGAACCGGGATCCCTTTTCCGAGCAGTACTTC. The V and J genes are TRBV5-4 and TRBJ2-7; D possibly corresponds to TRBD2 (5 bases). The CDR3 covers 15 residues. The V end was cut by 5 bases, the J end by 6 bases, with 21 bases between. Germline V CDR1 and CDR2: SGHNT, YYREEE (reference sequence).

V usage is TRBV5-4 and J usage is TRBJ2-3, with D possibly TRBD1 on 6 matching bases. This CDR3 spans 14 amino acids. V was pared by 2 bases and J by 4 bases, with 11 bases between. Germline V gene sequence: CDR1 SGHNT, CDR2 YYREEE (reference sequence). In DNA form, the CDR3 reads TGTGCCAGCAGCTTAGACAGGTATTCAGATACGCAGTATTTT. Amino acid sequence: CASSLDRYSDTQYF.

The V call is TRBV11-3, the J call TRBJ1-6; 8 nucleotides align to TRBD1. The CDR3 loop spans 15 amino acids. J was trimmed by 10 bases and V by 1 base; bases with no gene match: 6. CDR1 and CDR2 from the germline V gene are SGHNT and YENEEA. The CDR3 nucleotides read TGTGCCAGCAGCTTAGTCGGACAGGGAGGATCACCCCTCCACTTT. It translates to CASSLVGQGGSPLHF. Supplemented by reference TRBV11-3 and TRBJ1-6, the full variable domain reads EAGVVQSPRYKIIEKKQPVAFWCNPISGHNTLYWYLQNLGQGPELLIRYENEEAVDDSQLPKDRFSAERLKGVDSTLKIQPAELGDSAVYLCASSLVGQGGSPLHFGNGTRLTVT.

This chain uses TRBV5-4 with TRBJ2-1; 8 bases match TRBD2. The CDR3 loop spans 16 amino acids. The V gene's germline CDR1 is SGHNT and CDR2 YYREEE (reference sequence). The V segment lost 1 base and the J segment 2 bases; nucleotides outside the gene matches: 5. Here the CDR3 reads CASSLSGGVTYNEQFF. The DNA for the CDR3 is TGTGCCAGCAGCTTGAGCGGGGGAGTAACCTACAATGAGCAGTTCTTC.

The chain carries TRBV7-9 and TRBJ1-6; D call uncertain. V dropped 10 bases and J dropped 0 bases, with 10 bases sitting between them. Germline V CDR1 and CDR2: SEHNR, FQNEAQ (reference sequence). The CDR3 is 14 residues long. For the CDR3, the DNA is TGTGCCACCCAATCCAGCTCCTATAATTCACCCCTCCACTTT. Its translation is CATQSSSYNSPLHF.

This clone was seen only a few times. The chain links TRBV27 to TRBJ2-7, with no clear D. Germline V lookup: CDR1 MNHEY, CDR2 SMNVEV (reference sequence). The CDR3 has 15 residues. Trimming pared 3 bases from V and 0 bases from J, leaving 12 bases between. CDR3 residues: CASSLMSALSYEQYF. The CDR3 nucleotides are TGTGCCAGCAGTTTGATGAGCGCTCTCTCCTACGAGCAGTACTTC.